These 7 T cell receptor beta chains were sequenced from one sample in a study of blood T cell repertoires in COVID-19. Assay used: immunoSEQ multiplex PCR; TCRdb lists only in-frame clones, some missing. The table has approximately 70,000 clones, about nine tenths seen once. The sequenced sample was peripheral blood. These TCRs come from a woman aged 18-35 years with acute or convalescent COVID-19.

The V gene is TRBV2, the J gene TRBJ1-2, with no clear D. Between the trimmed V and J ends, which lost 2 bases and 0 bases, there was a span of 7 bases. CDR3 length: 14 amino acids. Per germline, CDR1 SNHLY and CDR2 FYNNEI. The CDR3: CASSESGPNYGYTF. CDR3 in DNA: TGTGCCAGCAGTGAATCGGGTCCTAACTATGGCTACACCTTC.

J is TRBJ1-1 and V is TRBV5-1, with unresolved D. The ends were cut back, 0 bases at V and 0 bases at J, with 9 bases in the middle. The CDR3 consists of 15 residues. Germline CDR1 and CDR2: SGHRS and YFSETQ. The CDR3 is CASSLAAGMNTEAFF. The CDR3 nucleotides read TGCGCCAGCAGCTTGGCCGCAGGCATGAACACTGAAGCTTTCTTT.

This clone was observed a few times. The chain has TRBV19 and TRBJ1-2, with TRBD1 as a possible D gene (6 bases). The V gene's germline CDR1 is LNHDA and CDR2 SQIVND (reference sequence). CDR3 size: 14 residues. V was trimmed by 2 bases and J by 3 bases, leaving 10 bases between them. The CDR3 region has the DNA TGTGCCAGTAGTATATGGGGGCTGGACTATGGCTACACCTTC. Protein: CASSIWGLDYGYTF.

The gene calls are TRBV7-8 and TRBJ1-2, with a weak D call TRBD1 (5 bases). In germline, CDR1 is SGHVS, CDR2 FQNEAQ. The CDR3 is 16 amino acids. The V end lost 3 bases, the J end lost 1 base, and 15 bases lay between the germline ends. The CDR3 DNA reads as TGTGCCAGCAGCTTCTCTTTGGAGGGGCTTAACTATGGCTACACCTTC. Residues: CASSFSLEGLNYGYTF.

J is TRBJ1-2 and V is TRBV28; TRBD1 aligns across 7 bases. Germline V gene sequence: CDR1 MDHEN, CDR2 SYDVKM. J lost 5 bases, V lost 10 bases, and 7 bases had no gene match. This CDR3 has 12 residues. The CDR3 protein is CAIRQGEYGYTF. The CDR3 nucleotides read TGTGCCATCCGACAGGGTGAATATGGCTACACCTTC.

The chain uses TRBV15 and TRBJ1-3; perhaps TRBD1 as D (6 bases). The CDR3 loop spans 16 amino acids. Looked up from germline, CDR1 is LNHNV and CDR2 is YYDKDF (reference sequence). The germline V and J ends were trimmed by 0 bases and 2 bases, with 11 bases remaining between them. CDR3 coding DNA: TGTGCCACCAGCAGAGATATGGCAGGGGCTGGAAACACCATATATTTT. Its protein is CATSRDMAGAGNTIYF.

The genes are TRBV28 and TRBJ1-2, with TRBD1 identical over 8 bases. After removal of 5 bases from V and 3 bases from J, the junction contained 8 bases not matched to a gene. The germline V gene has CDR1 MDHEN and CDR2 SYDVKM. This CDR3 is built from 15 residues. The CDR3 DNA sequence: TGTGCCAGCAGTCCCCGAGGACAGGGTGACTATGGCTACACCTTC. This sequence encodes CASSPRGQGDYGYTF.